This passage covers 16 T cell receptor beta chains from one sample sequenced in a study of CD8 T cells in Susac syndrome. An amount of RNA that ranged from roughly 0.45 to 1 ug was reverse transcribed with random hexamers. Each CDR3 protein gets one entry after TCRdb re-called the immunoSEQ multiplex PCR reads with MiXCR. There are 210,000 or so distinct CDR3 sequences in the sample; 94% occur only once, and roughly 0.14% lies in the top ten. The sequencing sample was made of CD4+ T cells from PBMCs. These receptors were collected from a human donor with Susac syndrome.

V and J are TRBV30 and TRBJ1-5; TRBD1 is a possible D gene (5 bases). This CDR3 spans 14 amino acids. Germline CDR1 and CDR2: GTSNPN and SVGIG (reference sequence). V gave up 0 bases and J gave up 3 bases, with 9 bases separating them. CDR3 protein: CAWSVGGLNQPQHF. CDR3 DNA: TGTGCCTGGAGTGTTGGGGGTCTCAATCAGCCCCAGCATTTT.

The rearrangement uses TRBV7-9 and TRBJ1-2, with 7 bases aligning to TRBD1. This CDR3 region has 15 residues. V was clipped by 2 bases and J by 3 bases; unmatched bases: 6. Germline CDR1 SEHNR, CDR2 FQNEAQ (reference sequence). The CDR3 is CASSLNPDRDYGYTF. The CDR3 DNA follows: TGTGCCAGCAGCTTAAACCCTGACAGGGACTATGGCTACACCTTC.

J is TRBJ2-3 and V is TRBV2; D perhaps matches TRBD2 (6 bases). Germline loops: CDR1 SNHLY, CDR2 FYNNEI. V lost 7 bases and J 4 bases, leaving 12 bases between the germline ends. CDR3 size: 13 residues. The CDR3 bases are TGTGCCAGCACGGAGGACTATGCAGATACGCAGTATTTT. Translating gives CASTEDYADTQYF.

V usage is TRBV29-1 and J usage is TRBJ2-7, with D maybe TRBD1 (6 bases). Trimming stripped 7 bases from V and 3 bases from J, with 16 bases between. CDR3 size: 13 residues. In germline, CDR1 is SQVTM, CDR2 ANQGSEA. This CDR3 is CSGKQGNGYEQYF. The CDR3 DNA reads TGCAGCGGCAAACAGGGAAACGGCTACGAGCAGTACTTC.

The chain is built from TRBV3-1 and TRBJ2-7; D may be TRBD2 (7 bases). The CDR3 totals 17 residues. V was clipped by 2 bases and J by 6 bases, with 23 bases between them. In germline, CDR1 is LGHDT, CDR2 YNNKEL (reference sequence). CDR3 region: CASSQLGGGGDDAEQYF. In nucleotides, the CDR3 is TGTGCCAGCAGCCAATTAGGCGGGGGCGGGGATGACGCCGAGCAGTACTTC.

This rearrangement joins TRBV7-2 to TRBJ1-1, with D perhaps matching TRBD1 (5 bases). This CDR3 spans 16 amino acids. Germline CDR1 is SGHTA and CDR2 is FQGNSA. The V gene lost 1 base and the J gene lost 3 bases, with 15 bases spanning the gap. This CDR3 is CASSLVSGSGHTEAFF. The CDR3 coding sequence is TGTGCCAGCAGCTTAGTTTCAGGGAGTGGGCACACTGAAGCTTTCTTT.

The chain has TRBV5-1 and TRBJ2-7, with 8 bases matching TRBD1. V gave up 1 base and J gave up 1 base; unmatched junction bases: 4. The germline V gene has CDR1 SGHRS and CDR2 YFSETQ. CDR3 size: 15 residues. In nucleotides, the CDR3 is TGCGCCAGCAGCTTGTTTGGACAGGGTTCCTACGAGCAGTACTTC. The encoded protein is CASSLFGQGSYEQYF.

The gene calls are TRBV10-3 and TRBJ1-6, with D possibly being TRBD1 (5 bases). The CDR3 consists of 13 residues. V shed 10 bases and J shed 8 bases, with 15 bases lying between them. Germline lookup yields CDR1 ENHRY and CDR2 SYGVKD. CDR3 coding DNA: TGTGCCAACTCCGGGACCGCAGATTCACCCCTCCACTTT. This encodes CANSGTADSPLHF.

The rearrangement uses TRBV11-3 and TRBJ1-6, with 7 bases aligning to TRBD1. CDR1 is SGHNT, CDR2 YENEEA, per germline. This CDR3 comprises 15 residues. J gave up 6 bases and V 3 bases, and 5 bases lay outside the gene matches. The CDR3 region is CASSFRTGANSPLHF. Here the CDR3 DNA reads TGTGCCAGCAGCTTCCGGACAGGAGCTAATTCACCCCTCCACTTT.

The chain links TRBV30 to TRBJ1-2, with D maybe TRBD1 (5 bases). The CDR3 is made up of 11 amino acids. Per germline, CDR1 GTSNPN and CDR2 SVGIG (reference sequence). Trimming cost V 2 bases and J 6 bases, with 7 bases left between them. In nucleotides, the CDR3 is TGTGCCTGGAGTACAGGAAATGGCTACACCTTC. Encoded protein: CAWSTGNGYTF.

This chain links TRBV7-2 with TRBJ1-1, with 10 bases matching TRBD1. This CDR3 is 14 amino acids long. CDR1 SGHTA and CDR2 FQGNSA come from the germline V gene. The V and J ends lost 6 bases and 5 bases, in that order; junction bases with no gene match: 6. The CDR3 is CASSSDRGLTEAFF. The CDR3 DNA reads as TGTGCCAGCAGTTCCGACAGGGGGCTGACTGAAGCTTTCTTT.

CDR3 nucleotides: TGCAGTGCTCGTAGCGAGGAGGGGACAGATACGCAGTATTTT. Translating gives CSARSEEGTDTQYF. V and J are TRBV20-1 and TRBJ2-3; maybe TRBD2 (6 bases). V lost 5 bases to trimming and J lost 3 bases, with 15 bases between them. The germline CDR1 and CDR2 sequences are DFQATT and SNEGSKA (reference sequence). The CDR3 contains 14 residues.

The chain uses TRBV6-2 or TRBV6-3 and TRBJ2-7; maybe TRBD2 (6 bases). Germline assignment: CDR1 MNHEY and CDR2 SVGEGT. V was pared by 7 bases and J by 1 base, with 17 bases between. The CDR3 runs to 15 residues. The CDR3 loop reads CASTPWRDQSYEQYF. The CDR3 region has the DNA TGTGCCAGCACCCCTTGGAGGGATCAGTCCTACGAGCAGTACTTC.

The chain employs TRBV28 and TRBJ2-7; D may match TRBD1 or TRBD2 (5 bases each). There are 13 residues in the CDR3. The ends were cut back, 6 bases at V and 3 bases at J, with 12 bases in the middle. Germline lookup yields CDR1 MDHEN and CDR2 SYDVKM. CDR3 residues: CASSTGADYEQYF. As DNA, the CDR3 is TGTGCCAGCAGCACCGGGGCGGACTACGAGCAGTACTTC.

This clonotype has only one observation. The gene calls are TRBV6-5 and TRBJ2-7; D is unresolved. The V gene lost 7 bases and the J gene lost 2 bases, with 12 bases spanning the gap. Germline V lookup: CDR1 MNHEY, CDR2 SVGAGI. The CDR3 runs to 13 residues. CDR3 residues: CASKRNAAYEQYF. CDR3 bases: TGTGCCAGCAAGAGGAATGCAGCCTACGAGCAGTACTTC.

This clonotype was seen a few times. The CDR3 DNA is TGCGCCAGCAGTCAGGGGGCAGGAACTAATGAAAAACTGTTTTTT. Amino acid sequence: CASSQGAGTNEKLFF. The chain recombines TRBV5-1 with TRBJ1-4; 8 nucleotides match TRBD1. Germline V gene lookup returns CDR1 SGHRS and CDR2 YFSETQ. J gave up 1 base and V 5 bases, and 4 bases lay outside the gene matches. The CDR3 covers 15 residues.